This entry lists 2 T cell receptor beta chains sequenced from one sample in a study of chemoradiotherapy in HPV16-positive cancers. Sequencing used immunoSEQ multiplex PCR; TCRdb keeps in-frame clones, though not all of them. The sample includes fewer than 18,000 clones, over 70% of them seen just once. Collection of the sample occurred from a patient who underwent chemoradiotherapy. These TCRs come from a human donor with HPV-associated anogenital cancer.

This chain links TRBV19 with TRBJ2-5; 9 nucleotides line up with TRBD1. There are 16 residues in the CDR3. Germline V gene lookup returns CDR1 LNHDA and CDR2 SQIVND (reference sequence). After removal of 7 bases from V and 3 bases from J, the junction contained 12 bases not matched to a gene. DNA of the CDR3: TGTGCCAGTAAACAACAGGGGGCTGAGGTGAAAGAGACCCAGTACTTC. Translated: CASKQQGAEVKETQYF.

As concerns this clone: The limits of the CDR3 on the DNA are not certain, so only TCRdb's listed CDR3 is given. The CDR3 sequence is CASSSSSSFGETQYF. This chain uses TRBV6-5 with TRBJ2-5; TRBD2 reflects the table's D call only, with no check against the DNA. The V gene's germline CDR1 is MNHEY and CDR2 SVGAGI. From its first to its last residue, the CDR3 has 15 amino acids.